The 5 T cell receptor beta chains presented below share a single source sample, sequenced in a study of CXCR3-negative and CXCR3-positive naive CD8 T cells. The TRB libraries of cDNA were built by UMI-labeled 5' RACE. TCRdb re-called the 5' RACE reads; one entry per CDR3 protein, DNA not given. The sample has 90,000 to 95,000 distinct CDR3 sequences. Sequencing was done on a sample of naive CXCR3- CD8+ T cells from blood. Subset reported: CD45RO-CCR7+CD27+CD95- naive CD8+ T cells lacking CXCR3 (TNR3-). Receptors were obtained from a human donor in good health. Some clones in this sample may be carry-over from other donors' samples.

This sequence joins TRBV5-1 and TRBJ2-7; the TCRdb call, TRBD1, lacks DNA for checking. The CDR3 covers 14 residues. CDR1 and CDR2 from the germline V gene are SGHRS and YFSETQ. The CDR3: CASRLGQGAYEQYF.

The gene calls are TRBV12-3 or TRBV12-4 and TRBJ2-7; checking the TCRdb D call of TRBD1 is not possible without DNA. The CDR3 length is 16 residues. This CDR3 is CASSAYRFGSAYEQYF.

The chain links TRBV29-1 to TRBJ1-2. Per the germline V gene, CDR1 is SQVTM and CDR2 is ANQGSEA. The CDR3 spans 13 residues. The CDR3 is CSVEDLHNYGYTF.

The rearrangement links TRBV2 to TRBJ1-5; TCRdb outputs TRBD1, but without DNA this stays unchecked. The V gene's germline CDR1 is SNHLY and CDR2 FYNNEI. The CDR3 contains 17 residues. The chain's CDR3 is CASSDSFIRQVDQPQHF.

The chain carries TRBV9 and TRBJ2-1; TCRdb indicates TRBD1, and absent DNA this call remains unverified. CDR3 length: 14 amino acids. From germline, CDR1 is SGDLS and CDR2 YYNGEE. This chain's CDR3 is CASNGGLSYNEQFF. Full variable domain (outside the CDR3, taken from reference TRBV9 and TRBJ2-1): DSGVTQTPKHLITATGQRVTLRCSPRSGDLSVYWYQQSLDQGLQFLIQYYNGEERAKGNILERFSAQQFPDLHSELNLSSLELGDSALYFCASNGGLSYNEQFFGPGTRLTVL.